These T cell receptor beta chains were read from a single sample in a study of T-cell memory formation after mild COVID-19. One entry per CDR3 protein results from TCRdb running MiXCR on the 5' RACE reads. The profile shows around 410,000 distinct CDR3 sequences, 20% to 25% of them singletons. Input material: PBMCs or a T cell subset sorted from them (not recorded which). All receptors come from an adult woman who had mild COVID-19 (a few samples of this study predate the infection). Cell type and time point are not known. Each CDR3 is given with its conserved first and last residue. Fields, in order: clone size, D gene, J gene, V gene, CDR3 protein, CDR3 DNA. A D gene is named only where the DNA matches it firmly. Part of the rows lack a size; the others show once, few, many or a class for expanded clones.

few,TRBD1,TRBJ2-7,TRBV14,CASSVTGVGEQYF,TGTGCCAGCAGCGTTACAGGGGTTGGCGAGCAGTACTTC
.,.,TRBJ1-1,TRBV7-9,CASSPGAGLNTEAFF,TGTGCCAGCAGCCCTGGGGCAGGCCTTAACACTGAAGCTTTCTTT
.,.,TRBJ2-3,TRBV11-2,CASSLVLRTSVDTQYF,TGTGCCAGCAGCTTAGTTCTTAGAACCTCTGTTGATACGCAGTATTTT
.,.,TRBJ2-1,TRBV7-3,CASSSSSRQYNEQFF,TGTGCCAGCAGCTCCTCTTCTAGACAGTACAATGAGCAGTTCTTC
few,TRBD1,TRBJ2-7,TRBV29-1,CSMWTGAYEQYF,TGCAGCATGTGGACAGGGGCCTACGAGCAGTACTTC
.,TRBD1,TRBJ1-2,TRBV7-9,CASSGGTGRGASDGYTF,TGTGCCAGCAGCGGTGGGACAGGTCGAGGGGCCTCTGATGGCTACACCTTC
few,TRBD2,TRBJ2-3,TRBV5-1,CASSLGSGTRYTDTQYF,TGCGCCAGCAGCTTGGGTAGCGGGACCAGATACACAGATACGCAGTATTTT
few,.,TRBJ2-5,TRBV9,CASSVAGSQETQYF,TGTGCCAGCAGCGTAGCCGGCAGCCAAGAGACCCAGTACTTC
.,.,TRBJ1-1,TRBV7-8,CASSLNTGRTEAFF,TGTGCCAGCAGCTTAAATACAGGGAGGACTGAAGCTTTCTTT
few,.,TRBJ2-6,TRBV29-1,CSVEGLPGANVLTF,TGCAGCGTTGAGGGACTCCCTGGGGCCAACGTCCTGACTTTC
.,.,TRBJ2-5,TRBV6-1,CASNTGSWETQYF,TGTGCCAGCAATACAGGGAGTTGGGAGACCCAGTACTTC
.,.,TRBJ1-1,TRBV29-1,CSVTQGWMDTEAFF,TGCAGCGTGACTCAGGGGTGGATGGACACTGAAGCTTTCTTT
.,.,TRBJ2-6,TRBV15,CATSRGVTSSGANVLTF,TGTGCCACCAGCAGAGGGGTAACATCCTCTGGGGCCAACGTCCTGACTTTC
.,.,TRBJ1-1,TRBV18,CASSPLVPNTEAFF,TGTGCCAGCTCACCACTAGTGCCTAACACTGAAGCTTTCTTT
.,.,TRBJ1-2,TRBV20-1,CSARLALRGYGYTF,TGCAGTGCTAGATTGGCTCTTCGAGGCTATGGCTACACCTTC
.,.,TRBJ2-2,TRBV3-1,CASSQEGRANTGELFF,TGTGCCAGCAGCCAAGAGGGCAGGGCGAACACCGGGGAGCTGTTTTTT
.,TRBD2,TRBJ2-1,TRBV20-1,CSARDQVLASNEQFF,TGCAGTGCTAGAGATCAGGTACTAGCGTCGAATGAGCAGTTCTTC
many,.,TRBJ1-1,TRBV5-5,CASSAQGTEAFF,TGTGCCAGCAGCGCACAGGGCACTGAAGCTTTCTTT
few,.,TRBJ2-1,TRBV5-5,CASSFRRAGGMTYNEQFF,TGTGCCAGCAGCTTCCGGCGGGCCGGCGGGATGACCTACAATGAGCAGTTCTTC
once,.,TRBJ1-1,TRBV7-9,CASSFPGTPEAFF,TGTGCCAGCAGCTTCCCCGGCACCCCTGAAGCTTTCTTT
few,.,TRBJ2-7,TRBV20-1,CSAREGEPYEQYF,TGCAGTGCTAGAGAGGGCGAACCCTACGAGCAGTACTTC
.,.,TRBJ2-3,TRBV9,CASSVGGLQVTDTQYF,TGTGCCAGCAGCGTAGGAGGCCTGCAGGTCACAGATACGCAGTATTTT
many,TRBD2,TRBJ2-1,TRBV7-8,CASSLAVSGNNNEQFF,TGTGCCAGCAGCTTAGCAGTTAGCGGGAACAACAATGAGCAGTTCTTC
.,.,TRBJ2-5,TRBV30,CAWSESDKTQYF,TGTGCCTGGAGTGAAAGCGACAAGACCCAGTACTTC
few,.,TRBJ2-5,TRBV12-3/TRBV12-4,CASSFGHGGETQYF,TGTGCCAGCAGTTTTGGACACGGCGGAGAGACCCAGTACTTC
.,TRBD2,TRBJ2-3,TRBV29-1,CSVEDPLGYSGSADTQYF,TGCAGCGTTGAAGACCCTCTAGGATATAGCGGGAGTGCAGATACGCAGTATTTT
.,.,TRBJ1-1,TRBV29-1,CSVETFRQGRAEAFF,TGCAGCGTTGAAACCTTTCGGCAGGGGAGAGCTGAAGCTTTCTTT
.,TRBD1,TRBJ2-2,TRBV5-4,CASSTDRVGNTGELFF,TGTGCCAGCAGCACCGACAGGGTGGGGAACACCGGGGAGCTGTTTTTT
few,TRBD2,TRBJ2-3,TRBV7-6,CASSRAGAVGNTQYF,TGTGCCAGCAGTAGAGCGGGGGCCGTCGGAAATACGCAGTATTTT
few,TRBD1,TRBJ1-1,TRBV18,CASSQAGTGAFF,TGTGCCAGCTCCCAAGCCGGGACAGGAGCTTTCTTT
many,.,TRBJ2-2,TRBV5-1,CASSLDQGSNTGELFF,TGCGCCAGCAGCTTGGATCAGGGTTCGAACACCGGGGAGCTGTTTTTT
many,.,TRBJ1-6,TRBV6-5,CASSSRPARNSPLHF,TGTGCCAGCAGTTCCCGACCTGCACGTAATTCACCCCTCCACTTT
.,.,TRBJ2-1,TRBV6-2/TRBV6-3,CASTVDSWGNEQFF,TGTGCCAGCACTGTGGACTCTTGGGGCAATGAGCAGTTCTTC
.,.,TRBJ1-1,TRBV7-9,CASSLAALGNTEAFF,TGTGCCAGCAGCTTAGCAGCCTTGGGGAACACTGAAGCTTTCTTT
.,.,TRBJ2-5,TRBV7-2,CASSHRTGETQYF,TGTGCCAGCAGTCATCGGACCGGAGAGACCCAGTACTTC
.,TRBD1,TRBJ1-2,TRBV5-1,CASSSGTVQSLNYGYTF,TGCGCCAGCAGCAGCGGGACAGTACAATCTTTAAACTATGGCTACACCTTC
few,.,TRBJ2-7,TRBV9,CASSPLVGYEQYF,TGTGCCAGCAGCCCCCTTGTCGGATACGAGCAGTACTTC
.,.,TRBJ2-5,TRBV6-2/TRBV6-3,CASSRGLWETQYF,TGTGCCAGCAGTCGGGGACTTTGGGAGACCCAGTACTTC
few,.,TRBJ2-7,TRBV21-1,CASNQGVGTYEQYF,TGTGCCAGCAACCAGGGGGTGGGTACCTACGAGCAGTACTTC
.,.,TRBJ2-2,TRBV24-1,CATSDSWTTHQGELFF,TGTGCCACCAGTGATTCGTGGACGACGCATCAGGGGGAGCTGTTTTTT
few,.,TRBJ2-3,TRBV12-3/TRBV12-4,CASSPTGNTDTQYF,TGTGCCAGCAGTCCGACTGGCAACACAGATACGCAGTATTTT
few,TRBD1,TRBJ1-5,TRBV3-1,CASSSTGGGGQPQHF,TGTGCCAGCAGCAGCACAGGGGGCGGTGGACAGCCCCAGCATTTT
.,.,TRBJ2-1,TRBV7-6,CASSPRRARGLYNEQFF,TGTGCCAGCAGCCCCCGCCGGGCGCGGGGGCTATACAATGAGCAGTTCTTC
.,.,TRBJ2-2,TRBV9,CASSVDPTNTGELFF,TGTGCCAGCAGCGTAGATCCCACGAACACCGGGGAGCTGTTTTTT
few,.,TRBJ1-1,TRBV5-1,CASSLEWGPNTEAFF,TGCGCCAGCAGCTTGGAATGGGGACCGAACACTGAAGCTTTCTTT
.,.,TRBJ1-1,TRBV6-6,CASSKGEWDTEAFF,TGTGCCAGCAGCAAGGGTGAGTGGGACACTGAAGCTTTCTTT
.,.,TRBJ2-7,TRBV6-5,CASSFTEGDYEQYF,TGTGCCAGCAGTTTCACCGAAGGAGACTACGAGCAGTACTTC
.,.,TRBJ1-1,TRBV20-1,CSASLQDTEAFF,TGCAGTGCTAGCCTCCAGGACACTGAAGCTTTCTTT
.,.,TRBJ1-2,TRBV30,CAWRAQGSSYGYTF,TGTGCCTGGAGAGCCCAGGGGTCTTCCTATGGCTACACCTTC
few,TRBD1,TRBJ1-2,TRBV5-1,CASSSWTGGNYGYTF,TGCGCCAGCAGCTCCTGGACAGGGGGTAACTATGGCTACACCTTC
few,.,TRBJ2-1,TRBV20-1,CSASGYNEQFF,TGCAGTGCTAGCGGTTACAATGAGCAGTTCTTC
many,.,TRBJ2-7,TRBV12-5,CASGFSGGHTEQYF,TGTGCTAGTGGGTTCTCCGGGGGACATACCGAGCAGTACTTC
few,TRBD1,TRBJ2-7,TRBV5-1,CASSWDRRGSSPYEQYF,TGCGCCAGCAGCTGGGACAGGCGTGGGTCCTCCCCCTACGAGCAGTACTTC
.,TRBD1,TRBJ1-1,TRBV5-1,CASSPEGQMNTEAFF,TGCGCCAGCAGCCCGGAGGGACAGATGAACACTGAAGCTTTCTTT